Below, 30 T cell receptor beta chains from the same sample are listed, as sequenced in a study of T cell repertoires in cytomegalovirus infection. No antigen has been identified for these receptors. TCRdb analysed the reads with MiXCR anew, one entry per CDR3 protein. The sample yields around 770,000 distinct CDR3 sequences, 25% to 30% seen once. The source was cultured CD8+ T cells from PBMCs, collected from culture after CMV antigen stimulation. These receptor sequences come from a human donor in good health (CMV status not recorded). Some clones in this sample may be carry-over from other donors' samples.

This sequence joins TRBV7-9 and TRBJ2-3; D unresolved. Germline V gives CDR1 SEHNR, CDR2 FQNEAQ (reference sequence). The CDR3 totals 14 residues. The V and J ends lost 1 base and 3 bases respectively, with 8 bases between them. The CDR3 here is CASSLVSTTDTQYF. The CDR3 nucleotides read TGTGCCAGCAGCTTAGTCAGTACAACAGATACGCAGTATTTT.

V usage is TRBV7-3 and J usage is TRBJ2-1; 10 bases agree with TRBD2. Germline CDR1 and CDR2: SGHTA and FQGTGA. The ends lost 4 bases at V and 2 bases at J; junction bases unmatched: 11. This CDR3 is built from 18 residues. The DNA for the CDR3 is TGTGCCAGCAGCTCCCCCCCCGAGCGGGGGGGCCCCTACAATGAGCAGTTCTTC. It codes for CASSSPPERGGPYNEQFF.

As concerns this clonotype: Just one base apart from a much larger clone, this may be a read error. The V and J genes are TRBV7-2 and TRBJ2-6; D not certain. The CDR3 has 16 residues. The germline V gene has CDR1 SGHTA and CDR2 FQGNSA. CDR3 in DNA: TGTGCCAGCAGCTTAGAGGCGAGCTCTGGGACCAACGTCCTGACTTTC. The encoded protein is CASSLEASSGTNVLTF.

The sample holds a few counts of this clonotype. This chain joins TRBV6-8 and TRBJ1-2; 9 nucleotides match TRBD1. CDR3 length equals 16 residues. The germline V gene encodes CDR1 MNHGY and CDR2 SAAAGT. The V segment lost 0 bases and the J segment 0 bases; nucleotides outside the gene matches: 2. This CDR3 reads CASSYSGQGPNYGYTF. CDR3 DNA sequence: TGTGCCAGCAGTTACTCCGGACAGGGGCCTAACTATGGCTACACCTTC.

This clonotype was counted only a few times. The chain recombines TRBV28 with TRBJ2-7, with TRBD1 matching 9 bases. The J segment lost 3 bases and the V segment lost 7 bases, leaving 7 bases of the junction unmatched. Looked up from germline, CDR1 is MDHEN and CDR2 is SYDVKM. The CDR3 is 14 amino acids. The CDR3 DNA is TGTGCCAGCACCCGGACAGGGGCGTACTACGAGCAGTACGTC. Its protein is CASTRTGAYYEQYV.

This clonotype was counted a few times. This rearrangement joins TRBV12-3 or TRBV12-4 to TRBJ2-1, with TRBD1 matching 8 bases. This CDR3 is built from 16 residues. Trimming at V came to 6 bases and at J to 5 bases, leaving 12 bases not matched to a gene. The DNA of the CDR3 is TGTGCCAGCAGACCCCCCAGGGGGCTTTACGACAATGAGCAGTTCTTC. Translated, it gives CASRPPRGLYDNEQFF.

This clonotype was detected a few times. The chain recombines TRBV10-3 with TRBJ2-1; TRBD1 is a possible D gene (5 bases). The germline V gene has CDR1 ENHRY and CDR2 SYGVKD. This CDR3 has 18 amino acids. V was trimmed by 0 bases and J by 4 bases, leaving 19 bases between them. The CDR3 sequence is CAISESGSSDRAYNEQFF. The CDR3 DNA is TGTGCCATCAGTGAGTCAGGATCTAGTGACAGAGCTTACAATGAGCAGTTCTTC.

V usage is TRBV11-2 and J usage is TRBJ2-1, with TRBD1 matching over 8 bases. The CDR3 covers 15 residues. The germline V gene encodes CDR1 SGHAT and CDR2 FQNNGV. Unmatched junction bases numbered 9, after V lost 3 bases and J lost 8 bases. CDR3 residues: CASSFIPDRADEQFF. CDR3 DNA sequence: TGTGCCAGCAGCTTCATCCCGGACAGGGCGGATGAGCAGTTCTTC.

This clonotype has at least ten counts. This sequence joins TRBV7-2 and TRBJ1-4; possible D gene TRBD1, 5 bases. CDR1 is SGHTA and CDR2 is FQGNSA in the germline V gene. This CDR3 comprises 15 residues. The V end lost 2 bases, the J end lost 8 bases, and 15 bases lay between the germline ends. This CDR3 reads CASSLRSGIGEKLFF. CDR3 DNA: TGTGCCAGCAGCTTAAGGTCAGGGATAGGAGAAAAACTGTTTTTT.

This clonotype has a handful of counts. The rearrangement joins TRBV20-1 to TRBJ2-3; 10 bases line up with TRBD1. The length of the CDR3 is 17 residues. CDR1 and CDR2 (germline): DFQATT, SNEGSKA (reference sequence). The V segment lost 1 base and the J segment 0 bases; nucleotides outside the gene matches: 7. CDR3 sequence reads: CSARGYMGQGSTDTQYF. As DNA, the CDR3 is TGCAGTGCTAGAGGATACATGGGACAGGGGAGCACAGATACGCAGTATTTT.

The chain has TRBV11-2 and TRBJ2-7, with D uncertain. Looked up from germline, CDR1 is SGHAT and CDR2 is FQNNGV. V lost 3 bases to trimming and J lost 1 base, with 13 bases between them. The length of the CDR3 is 15 residues. The CDR3 DNA is TGTGCCAGCAGCTTTTCCACCTTACTTTCCTACGAGCAGTACGTC. This sequence encodes CASSFSTLLSYEQYV.

The chain links TRBV10-2 to TRBJ2-1, with TRBD2 identical over 9 bases. The CDR3 is 15 residues long. The germline gives CDR1 WSHSY, CDR2 SAAADI. V lost 6 bases to trimming and J lost 4 bases; unmatched junction nucleotides: 7. The CDR3 loop reads CASRQAAGGYNEQFF. The CDR3, as DNA: TGCGCCAGCAGGCAGGCGGCGGGGGGGTACAATGAGCAGTTCTTC.

V usage is TRBV7-8 and J usage is TRBJ1-3; no firm D call. The CDR3 loop spans 17 amino acids. CDR1 is SGHVS and CDR2 is FQNEAQ in the germline V gene. The ends were cut back, 5 bases at V and 4 bases at J, with 21 bases in the middle. Written as DNA, the CDR3 is TGTGCCAGCAGCCCTCTAGGTGGGCAGCCAGAAGGAAACACCATATATTTT. Its protein is CASSPLGGQPEGNTIYF.

The chain uses TRBV12-3 or TRBV12-4 and TRBJ2-3, with no clear D. V was clipped by 8 bases and J by 0 bases, with 15 bases between them. The CDR3 consists of 15 residues. In DNA form, the CDR3 reads TGTGCCAGCGCCTGGACGGGCCGTAGCACAGATACGCAGTATTTT. Protein sequence: CASAWTGRSTDTQYF.

The CDR3 DNA reads TGTGCCACCAGTGATTTGAGAACCCCTCGGGAGTATTTT. This encodes CATSDLRTPREYF. This chain joins TRBV24-1 and TRBJ2-3; D is ambiguous. V lost 0 bases and J lost 13, with 13 bases in between. CDR3 length: 13 amino acids. CDR1 is KGHDR and CDR2 is SFDVKD in the germline V gene.

The chain combines TRBV6-6 with TRBJ1-1; 8 nucleotides match TRBD1. The CDR3 loop spans 16 amino acids. V shed 7 bases, J shed 1 base, and the junction held 11 bases outside the gene matches. Germline V gene lookup returns CDR1 MNHNY and CDR2 SVGAGI (reference sequence). The CDR3 spells CASIRLQGAKNTEAFF. The CDR3 DNA reads TGTGCCAGCATTCGACTCCAGGGGGCGAAGAACACTGAAGCTTTCTTT.

This clonotype was counted ten times or more. The chain is built from TRBV7-8 and TRBJ2-7; unclear D gene. Deletions cut 2 bases from V and 5 bases from J, with 10 bases between. The CDR3 consists of 13 residues. Germline values: CDR1 SGHVS, CDR2 FQNEAQ. The CDR3 bases are TGTGCCAGCAGCTTACTCTGGAAGGACGAGCAGTACGTC. It is translated as CASSLLWKDEQYV.

The rearrangement joins TRBV5-5 to TRBJ1-2; D remains ambiguous. The CDR3 loop spans 18 amino acids. V shed 4 bases and J shed 5 bases, with 27 bases lying between them. Germline CDR1 and CDR2: SGHKS and YYEKEE (reference sequence). CDR3 DNA: TGTGCCAGCAGCGGAAGCAAGGGCCAGGCAGTGGTCGTTTATGGCTACACCTTC. Translated: CASSGSKGQAVVVYGYTF. The complete variable domain, with remaining parts taken from reference TRBV5-5 and TRBJ1-2, reads DAGVTQSPTHLIKTRGQQVTLRCSPISGHKSVSWYQQVLGQGPQFIFQYYEKEERGRGNFPDRFSARQFPNYSSELNVNALLLGDSALYLCASSGSKGQAVVVYGYTFGSGTRLTVV.

The chain combines TRBV7-6 with TRBJ1-6, with 9 bases aligning to TRBD1. The germline V gene encodes CDR1 SGHVS and CDR2 FNYEAQ. The CDR3 extends over 17 amino acids. V was clipped by 0 bases and J by 9 bases; unmatched bases: 9. DNA of the CDR3: TGTGCCAGCAGCTTAGCCCTCAGTGGGACAGGGAGTTCACCCCTCCACTTT. It yields the protein CASSLALSGTGSSPLHF.

The sample holds one count of this clonotype. Just one base apart from a much larger clone, this may be a read error. The CDR3 nucleotides are TGTGCCATCAGTGCGCCGGGCGACGGGACAGATTCGCAGTATTTT. This translates into CAISAPGDGTDSQYF. V usage is TRBV10-3 and J usage is TRBJ2-3; TRBD1 agrees at 7 bases. The CDR3 is 15 residues long. Germline assignment: CDR1 ENHRY and CDR2 SYGVKD.

This clonotype was counted only a few times. The chain employs TRBV19 and TRBJ2-1, with D perhaps assigned TRBD1 or TRBD2 (6 bases each). CDR3 length: 15 residues. The germline V gene encodes CDR1 LNHDA and CDR2 SQIVND (reference sequence). With 3 bases removed from V and 6 bases from J, the gap between germline ends came to 15 bases. Here the CDR3 DNA reads TGTGCCAGTAGTATGAGGGGGGAAATTATCAATGAGCAGTTCTTC. Encoded protein: CASSMRGEIINEQFF.

The genes are TRBV20-1 and TRBJ2-7; TRBD1 matches at 7 bases. The germline gives CDR1 DFQATT, CDR2 SNEGSKA (reference sequence). The CDR3 consists of 14 residues. Trimming removed 6 bases from V and 3 bases from J; junction bases left unmatched: 11. Here the CDR3 reads CSAKRSGTVYEQYF. For the CDR3, the DNA is TGCAGTGCCAAGAGATCCGGGACAGTCTACGAGCAGTACTTC.

This clonotype was seen a few times. V is TRBV4-2 and J is TRBJ2-7, with 9 bases fitting TRBD1. The CDR3 consists of 17 residues. Losses at the gene ends were 0 bases for V and 3 bases for J; bases not matched to a gene: 9. Germline values: CDR1 LGHNA, CDR2 YNFKEQ. This CDR3 reads CASSQEAPGQGLYEQYF. The DNA for the CDR3 is TGTGCCAGCAGCCAAGAAGCCCCGGGACAGGGCCTCTACGAGCAGTACTTC.

The rearrangement uses TRBV27 and TRBJ2-3, with unresolved D. The CDR3 consists of 17 residues. V lost 3 bases and J 3 bases, leaving 19 bases between the germline ends. Germline V lookup: CDR1 MNHEY, CDR2 SMNVEV (reference sequence). The CDR3 here is CASSFLKTRLVTDTQYF. DNA of the CDR3: TGTGCCAGCAGTTTCTTAAAGACCCGTTTAGTGACAGATACGCAGTATTTT.

The chain carries TRBV20-1 and TRBJ1-6, with D unclear. Per germline, CDR1 DFQATT and CDR2 SNEGSKA (reference sequence). Trimming took off 0 bases at V and 7 bases at J, with 19 bases between the two ends. The CDR3 runs to 17 residues. The CDR3 nucleotides are TGCAGTGCTAGAGATAATACCCTAAGGATGATCAATTCACCCCTCCACTTT. Encoded protein: CSARDNTLRMINSPLHF.

The V call is TRBV29-1, the J call TRBJ2-1; D possibly corresponds to TRBD2 (6 bases). Germline lookup yields CDR1 SQVTM and CDR2 ANQGSEA. The CDR3 consists of 10 residues. The CDR3 coding sequence is TGCGGAGGGTCTGACAATGAGCAGTTCTTC. This sequence encodes CGGSDNEQFF.

V gene TRBV6-5 combines with J gene TRBJ1-1; no firm D call. From germline, CDR1 is MNHEY and CDR2 SVGAGI. The CDR3 has 14 residues. Trimming removed 5 bases at V and 0 bases at J, with 10 bases between. The DNA of the CDR3 is TGTGCCAGCAGTCAGAGCTTAATGAACACTGAAGCTTTCTTT. The encoded protein is CASSQSLMNTEAFF.

The chain combines TRBV19 with TRBJ2-3; D uncertain. CDR3 length: 17 residues. Germline V gene sequence: CDR1 LNHDA, CDR2 SQIVND (reference sequence). V lost 3 bases and J lost 2, with 18 bases in between. The CDR3 nucleotides are TGTGCCAGTAGTATTGCCTCACTGTCGGGTCCCACAGATACGCAGTATTTT. Amino acids: CASSIASLSGPTDTQYF. Full variable domain (outside the CDR3, taken from reference TRBV19 and TRBJ2-3): DGGITQSPKYLFRKEGQNVTLSCEQNLNHDAMYWYRQDPGQGLRLIYYSQIVNDFQKGDIAEGYSVSREKKESFPLTVTSAQKNPTAFYLCASSIASLSGPTDTQYFGPGTRLTVL.

The rearrangement uses TRBV4-3 and TRBJ2-3; 14 nucleotides line up with TRBD2. Trimming removed 0 bases from V and 0 bases from J; junction bases left unmatched: 11. Germline V gene data show CDR1 as LGHNA and CDR2 as YSLEER. This CDR3 contains 21 residues. The CDR3 sequence: CASSQDLWGLAGATSTDTQYF. As DNA, the CDR3 is TGCGCCAGCAGCCAAGATCTATGGGGACTAGCGGGGGCGACTAGCACAGATACGCAGTATTTT.

The sample holds a few counts of this clonotype. The genes are TRBV19 and TRBJ1-2, with 7 bases matching TRBD1. V shed 10 bases, J shed 4 bases, and the junction held 6 bases outside the gene matches. The CDR3 covers 12 residues. Germline-derived CDR1 and CDR2 are LNHDA and SQIVND (reference sequence). CDR3 protein: CATRQGGYGYTF. CDR3 sequence (DNA): TGTGCCACCCGACAGGGAGGCTATGGCTACACCTTC. The variable domain in full, completed from reference TRBV19 and TRBJ1-2, reads DGGITQSPKYLFRKEGQNVTLSCEQNLNHDAMYWYRQDPGQGLRLIYYSQIVNDFQKGDIAEGYSVSREKKESFPLTVTSAQKNPTAFYLCATRQGGYGYTFGSGTRLTVV.